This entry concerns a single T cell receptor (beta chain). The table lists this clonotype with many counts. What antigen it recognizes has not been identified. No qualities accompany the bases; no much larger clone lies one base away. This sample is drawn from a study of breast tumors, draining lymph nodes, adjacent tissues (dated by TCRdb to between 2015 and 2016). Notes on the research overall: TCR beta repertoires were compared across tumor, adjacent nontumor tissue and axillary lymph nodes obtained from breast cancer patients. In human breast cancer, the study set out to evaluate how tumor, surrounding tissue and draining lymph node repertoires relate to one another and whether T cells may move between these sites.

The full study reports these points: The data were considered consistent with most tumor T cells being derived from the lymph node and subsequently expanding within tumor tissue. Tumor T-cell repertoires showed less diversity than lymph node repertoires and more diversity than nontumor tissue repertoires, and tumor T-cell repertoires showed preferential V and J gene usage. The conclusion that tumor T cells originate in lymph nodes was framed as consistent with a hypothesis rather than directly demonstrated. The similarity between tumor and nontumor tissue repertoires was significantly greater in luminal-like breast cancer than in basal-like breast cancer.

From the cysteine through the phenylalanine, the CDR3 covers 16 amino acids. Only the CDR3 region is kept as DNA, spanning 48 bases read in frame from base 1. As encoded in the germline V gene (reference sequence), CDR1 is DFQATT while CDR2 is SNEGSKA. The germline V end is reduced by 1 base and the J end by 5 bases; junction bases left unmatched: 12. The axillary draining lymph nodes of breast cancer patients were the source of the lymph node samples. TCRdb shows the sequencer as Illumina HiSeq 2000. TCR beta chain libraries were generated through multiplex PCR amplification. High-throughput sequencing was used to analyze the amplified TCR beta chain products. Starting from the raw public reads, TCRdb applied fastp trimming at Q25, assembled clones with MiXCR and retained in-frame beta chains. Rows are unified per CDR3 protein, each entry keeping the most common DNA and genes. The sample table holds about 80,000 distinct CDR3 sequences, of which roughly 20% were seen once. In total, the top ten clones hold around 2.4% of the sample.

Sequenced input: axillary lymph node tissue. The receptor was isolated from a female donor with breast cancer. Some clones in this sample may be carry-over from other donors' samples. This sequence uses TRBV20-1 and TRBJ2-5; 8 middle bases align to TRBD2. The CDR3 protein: CSARVLTGRAEETQYF. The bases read TGCAGTGCTAGAGTGCTGACCGGGAGGGCCGAGGAGACCCAGTACTTC.